The 14 T cell receptor beta chains in this list originate from one sample, sequenced in a study of CD8 T cells in ankylosing spondylitis. General observations from the study: Made up of about eight highly homologous variants, a TCR beta motif appeared characteristic of ankylosing spondylitis blood.

These receptors are not linked to any known antigen. A single record per CDR3 protein comes from TCRdb applying MiXCR to the 5' RACE reads. The sample yields around 480,000 distinct CDR3 sequences, roughly a sixth seen once. Sequencing input: blood, either unsorted or a sorted T cell fraction (not recorded which). Every receptor here comes from a male donor with ankylosing spondylitis.

Remarks on this clonotype: Given a much more abundant clone one base away, this may be a read error. Because the CDR3 is missing its conserved closing phenylalanine or tryptophan, this is likely a read error. The chain recombines TRBV12-3 or TRBV12-4 with TRBJ2-1, with D maybe TRBD2 (6 bases). Trimming pared 3 bases from V and 5 bases from J, leaving 14 bases between. The CDR3 is 15 residues long. CDR3 loop: CASSFWRAFNNEQFL. Written as DNA, the CDR3 is TGTGCCAGCAGTTTCTGGAGGGCCTTTAACAATGAGCAGTTCCTC.

The chain links TRBV28 to TRBJ2-1, with 8 bases identical to TRBD1. The CDR3 covers 15 residues. Per germline, CDR1 MDHEN and CDR2 SYDVKM. V dropped 6 bases and J dropped 2; count of bases not matched to a gene: 6. DNA for the CDR3: TGTGCCAGCAGCAGGGGGCCTGGGGCCTACAATGAGCAGTTCTTC. Its translation: CASSRGPGAYNEQFF. Looking up the rest from reference TRBV28 and TRBJ2-1 gives the full variable domain: DVKVTQSSRYLVKRTGEKVFLECVQDMDHENMFWYRQDPGLGLRLIYFSYDVKMKEKGDIPEGYSVSREKKERFSLILESASTNQTSMYLCASSRGPGAYNEQFFGPGTRLTVL.

This clonotype was observed a few times. The J gene is TRBJ1-3, the V gene TRBV12-3 or TRBV12-4; perhaps TRBD1 as D (6 bases). Trimming stripped 7 bases from V and 2 bases from J, with 21 bases between. CDR3 length equals 17 residues. The CDR3 DNA sequence: TGTGCCAGCATAGGGGGACTGAGGTTGGGTGCTGGAAACACCATATATTTT. Residues: CASIGGLRLGAGNTIYF.

In this sample, this clonotype turned up a few times. The J gene is TRBJ1-1, the V gene TRBV6-2 or TRBV6-3; the D gene is possibly TRBD1 (6 bases). Trimming cost V 3 bases and J 8 bases, with 16 bases left between them. This CDR3 has 14 residues. CDR1 and CDR2 from the germline V gene are MNHEY and SVGEGT. CDR3 in DNA: TGTGCCAGCAGTTATCTCGGTGGACAGCCCGAAGCTTTCTTT. Protein product: CASSYLGGQPEAFF.

V and J are TRBV29-1 and TRBJ1-1; weak D call: TRBD1 (5 bases). Germline V gene data show CDR1 as SQVTM and CDR2 as ANQGSEA. The CDR3 length is 12 residues. With 7 bases removed from V and 7 bases from J, the gap between germline ends came to 16 bases. The DNA for the CDR3 is TGCAGCGGTGAGAGGGGAGTCGGTGAAGCTTTCTTT. This sequence encodes CSGERGVGEAFF.

Many counts were recorded for this clonotype. V is TRBV13 and J is TRBJ2-7, with D unresolved. CDR1 and CDR2 from the germline V gene are PRHDT and FYEKMQ (reference sequence). CDR3 size: 14 residues. V was shortened by 2 bases and J by 0 bases, with 8 bases between the two germline ends. The CDR3 loop is CASSLSRFSYEQYF. Here the CDR3 DNA reads TGTGCCAGCAGCTTATCACGGTTCTCCTACGAGCAGTACTTC.

This clonotype was seen a handful of times. The chain employs TRBV2 and TRBJ2-2; D gene uncertain. The V end was cut by 8 bases, the J end by 1 base, with 14 bases between. The CDR3 covers 15 residues. Germline lookup yields CDR1 SNHLY and CDR2 FYNNEI. CDR3 loop: CASHLSGVNTGELFF. Written as DNA, the CDR3 is TGTGCCAGCCACTTAAGTGGGGTGAACACCGGGGAGCTGTTTTTT.

V is TRBV7-8 and J is TRBJ2-7; D ambiguous. Germline loops: CDR1 SGHVS, CDR2 FQNEAQ. The length of the CDR3 is 13 residues. V was cut by 5 bases and J by 2 bases, with 10 bases left in between. CDR3 region: CASSGLGAYEQYF. The CDR3 nucleotides read TGTGCCAGCAGCGGATTAGGAGCCTACGAGCAGTACTTC. The full variable domain, in which reference TRBV7-8 and TRBJ2-7 provide the parts outside the CDR3, is GAGVSQSPRYKVAKRGQDVALRCDPISGHVSLFWYQQALGQGPEFLTYFQNEAQLDKSGLPSDRFFAERPEGSVSTLKIQRTQQEDSAVYLCASSGLGAYEQYFGPGTRLTVT.

In its sample, this clonotype was seen a few times. V and J are TRBV6-1 and TRBJ2-7; TRBD1 matches 7 bases. There are 13 residues in the CDR3. The trim removed 6 bases at V and 3 bases at J, leaving 5 bases unmatched. Germline V gene data show CDR1 as MNHNS and CDR2 as SASEGT. Written as DNA, the CDR3 is TGTGCCAGCAGCCCGACAGGGCTCTACGAGCAGTACTTC. This sequence encodes CASSPTGLYEQYF.

The genes are TRBV12-3 or TRBV12-4 and TRBJ1-2; no firm D call. This CDR3 is 13 amino acids long. V shed 6 bases and J shed 4 bases, with 12 bases lying between them. CDR3 nucleotide sequence: TGTGCCAGCAGGGGCGACGGCGGCTATGGCTACACCTTC. Protein product: CASRGDGGYGYTF.

This clonotype was seen only a few times. The chain recombines TRBV7-2 with TRBJ2-1; D might be TRBD2 (5 bases). Deletions cut 6 bases from V and 5 bases from J, with 14 bases between. The CDR3 covers 14 residues. The V gene's germline CDR1 is SGHTA and CDR2 FQGNSA. The CDR3 DNA is TGTGCCAGCAGTCGTGGGAGTAGTGACAATGAGCAGTTCTTC. It translates to CASSRGSSDNEQFF.

This clonotype has only a few counts. V and J are TRBV9 and TRBJ2-1, with TRBD2 matching over 8 bases. The CDR3 length is 15 residues. Germline CDR1 reads SGDLS; CDR2 reads YYNGEE. V lost 4 bases and J lost 4; bases outside the gene matches: 7. The CDR3 spells CASSLLADSYNEQFF. In nucleotides, the CDR3 is TGTGCCAGCAGCCTACTAGCGGACTCATACAATGAGCAGTTCTTC.

This clonotype was picked up a small number of times. This chain joins TRBV5-1 and TRBJ2-3; D gene uncertain. Trimming stripped 0 bases from V and 2 bases from J, with 7 bases between. Per germline, CDR1 SGHRS and CDR2 YFSETQ. This CDR3 spans 14 amino acids. CDR3 sequence: CASSLVSITDTQYF. The CDR3 DNA reads TGCGCCAGCAGCTTGGTTAGCATCACAGATACGCAGTATTTT.

The CDR3 bases are TGTGCCAGCAGGGTCGACAGAAATAGCAATCAGCCCCAGCATTTT. Its translation is CASRVDRNSNQPQHF. The rearrangement links TRBV2 to TRBJ1-5, with D perhaps matching TRBD1 (5 bases). Germline assignment: CDR1 SNHLY and CDR2 FYNNEI. The CDR3 is 15 residues long. Trimming left V 6 bases short and J 0 bases short, with 12 bases between.